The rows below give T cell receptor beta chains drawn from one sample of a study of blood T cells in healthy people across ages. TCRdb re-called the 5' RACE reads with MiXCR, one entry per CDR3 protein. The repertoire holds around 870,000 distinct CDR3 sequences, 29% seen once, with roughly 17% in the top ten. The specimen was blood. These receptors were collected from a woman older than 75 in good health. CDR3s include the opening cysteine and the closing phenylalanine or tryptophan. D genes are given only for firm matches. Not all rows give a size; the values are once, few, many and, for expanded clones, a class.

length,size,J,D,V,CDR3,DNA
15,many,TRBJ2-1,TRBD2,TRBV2,CASTTSSFSYNEQFF,TGTGCCAGCACGACTAGCTCGTTCTCCTACAATGAGCAGTTCTTC
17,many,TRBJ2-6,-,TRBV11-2,CASRLDRPASGANVLTF,TGTGCCAGCAGGTTAGACCGTCCTGCCTCTGGGGCCAACGTCCTGACTTTC
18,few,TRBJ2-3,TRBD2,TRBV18,CASSPPGLAGSVTDTQYF,TGTGCCAGCTCACCACCGGGACTAGCGGGTTCCGTCACAGATACGCAGTATTTT
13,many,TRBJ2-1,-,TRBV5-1,CASSEVSYNEQFF,TGCGCCAGCAGCGAGGTATCCTACAATGAGCAGTTCTTC
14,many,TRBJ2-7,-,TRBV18,CASSPRDAAYEQYF,TGTGCCAGCTCACCACGGGACGCAGCCTACGAGCAGTACTTC
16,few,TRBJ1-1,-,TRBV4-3,CASSPSWRSRGTEAFF,TGCGCCAGCAGCCCCTCGTGGCGGAGCCGCGGCACTGAAGCTTTCTTT
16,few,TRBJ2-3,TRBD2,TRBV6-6,CASSWGSGGNLDTQYF,TGTGCCAGCAGTTGGGGTAGCGGGGGGAATTTAGATACGCAGTATTTT
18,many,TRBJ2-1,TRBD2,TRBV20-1,CSARVVALVSGGYNEQFF,TGCAGTGCTAGAGTCGTCGCCCTGGTTAGCGGGGGGTACAATGAGCAGTTCTTC
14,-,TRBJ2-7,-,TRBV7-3,CASSLTPGVGEQYF,TGTGCCAGCAGCTTAACACCAGGGGTCGGGGAGCAGTACTTC
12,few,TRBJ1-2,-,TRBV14,CASSGGPRGYTF,TGTGCCAGCAGCGGGGGGCCTCGGGGCTACACCTTC
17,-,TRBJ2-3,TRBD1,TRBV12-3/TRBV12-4,CASSPATGTGSADTEYF,TGTGCCAGCAGTCCAGCGACCGGGACAGGGAGCGCAGATACGGAGTATTTT
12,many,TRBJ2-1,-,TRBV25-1,CASSEGGNEQFF,TGTGCCAGCAGTGAAGGAGGGAATGAGCAGTTCTTC
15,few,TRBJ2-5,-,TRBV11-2,CASSLGRGSGETQYF,TGTGCCAGCAGCTTAGGTCGGGGTTCGGGGGAGACCCAGTACTTC
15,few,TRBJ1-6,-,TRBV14,CASSRDNPKGSPLHF,TGTGCCAGCAGCCGAGACAACCCTAAGGGTTCACCCCTCCACTTT
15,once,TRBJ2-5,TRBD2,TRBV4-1,CASSRPTSEQETQYF,TGCGCCAGCAGCCGACCGACTAGCGAACAAGAGACCCAGTACTTC
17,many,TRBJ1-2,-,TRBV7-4,CASSRDPGSDSNYGYTF,TGTGCCAGCAGCAGAGATCCCGGGTCCGACAGCAACTATGGCTACACCTTC
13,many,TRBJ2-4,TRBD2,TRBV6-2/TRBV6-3,CASTAGGENIQYF,TGTGCCAGCACGGCGGGGGGCGAAAACATTCAGTACTTC
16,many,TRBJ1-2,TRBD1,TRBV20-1,CSARTGTGKIPDGYTF,TGCAGTGCTAGAACCGGGACAGGGAAGATTCCGGATGGCTACACCTTC
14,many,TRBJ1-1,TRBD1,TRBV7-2,CASSLVPGGTEAFF,TGTGCCAGCAGCTTAGTCCCAGGGGGCACTGAAGCTTTCTTT
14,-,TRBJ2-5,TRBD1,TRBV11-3,CASSLRTGAETQYF,TGTGCCAGCAGCTTGAGGACAGGAGCCGAGACCCAGTACTTC
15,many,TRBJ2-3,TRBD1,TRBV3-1,CASSARTGPSDTQYF,TGTGCCAGCAGCGCCCGGACAGGGCCCTCAGATACGCAGTATTTT
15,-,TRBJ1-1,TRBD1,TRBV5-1,CASSPPDRVIAEAFF,TGCGCCAGCAGCCCACCGGACAGGGTTATCGCTGAAGCTTTCTTT